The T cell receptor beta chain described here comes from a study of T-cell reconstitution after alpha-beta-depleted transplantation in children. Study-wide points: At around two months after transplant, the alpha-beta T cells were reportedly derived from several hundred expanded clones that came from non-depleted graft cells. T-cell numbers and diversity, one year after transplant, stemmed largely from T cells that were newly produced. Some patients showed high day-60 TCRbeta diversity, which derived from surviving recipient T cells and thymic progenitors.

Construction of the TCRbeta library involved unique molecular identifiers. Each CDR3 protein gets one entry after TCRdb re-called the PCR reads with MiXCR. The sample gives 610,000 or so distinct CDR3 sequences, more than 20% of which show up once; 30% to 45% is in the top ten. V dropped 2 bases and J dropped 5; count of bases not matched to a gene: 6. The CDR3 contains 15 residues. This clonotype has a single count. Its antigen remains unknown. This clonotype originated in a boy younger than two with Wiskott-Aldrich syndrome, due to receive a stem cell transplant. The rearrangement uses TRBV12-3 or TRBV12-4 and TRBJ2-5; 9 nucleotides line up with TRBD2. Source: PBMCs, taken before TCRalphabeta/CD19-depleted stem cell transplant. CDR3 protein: CASSLLAGVFETQYF. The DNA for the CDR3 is TGTGCCAGCAGTTTATTAGCGGGAGTGTTCGAGACCCAGTACTTC.